The 11 T cell receptor beta chains below all came from one sample that was sequenced in a study of T cell responses to AZD1222 COVID-19 vaccine. The repertoire was sequenced with immunoSEQ multiplex PCR; TCRdb's copy has only in-frame clones and lacks some. This repertoire shows 150,000 to 200,000 clones, about 93% found once; its top ten account for approximately 0.58%. The material was peripheral blood, obtained on day 0 of AZD1222 vaccination. These receptors were taken from an adult in good health.

The J gene is TRBJ2-4, the V gene TRBV6-5; D gene uncertain. CDR1 is MNHEY and CDR2 is SVGAGI in the germline V gene. The CDR3 runs to 14 residues. The ends were cut back, 8 bases at V and 0 bases at J, with 11 bases in the middle. The CDR3, as DNA: TGTGCCAGCGGCGGTGGTGTAGCCAAAAACATTCAGTACTTC. It yields the protein CASGGGVAKNIQYF.

The CDR3 DNA is TGTGCCAGCAGCCAAGGGATAGCGGGGGTCGAGCAGTACTTC. Protein: CASSQGIAGVEQYF. The chain has TRBV3-1 (or the pseudogene TRBV3-2) and TRBJ2-7; 9 bases line up with TRBD2. Germline CDR1 and CDR2: LGHDT and YNNKEL (reference sequence). This CDR3 spans 14 amino acids. The V segment lost 1 base and the J segment 6 bases; nucleotides outside the gene matches: 4.

The chain uses TRBV5-4 and TRBJ2-7, with TRBD2 as a possible D gene (6 bases). Germline V lookup: CDR1 SGHNT, CDR2 YYREEE (reference sequence). Trimming took off 3 bases at V and 7 bases at J, with 14 bases between the two ends. The CDR3 is 13 amino acids. The CDR3 bases are TGTGCCAGCAGCTGGGGGGACCAAGGGGAGCAGTACTTC. Translation: CASSWGDQGEQYF.

The chain combines TRBV3-1 (or the pseudogene TRBV3-2) with TRBJ1-1, with TRBD1 matching over 7 bases. Germline lookup yields CDR1 LGHDT and CDR2 YNNKEL (reference sequence). The trim removed 5 bases at V and 4 bases at J, leaving 7 bases unmatched. CDR3 length: 14 residues. CDR3 sequence (DNA): TGTGCCAGCAGCGACAGGGTTTCGGGCACTGAAGCTTTCTTT. This codes for CASSDRVSGTEAFF.

Of note for this clone: The sample contains more than one DNA sequence encoding this CDR3. The chain links TRBV10-1 to TRBJ2-2; D gene uncertain. CDR3 length: 12 amino acids. The V gene's germline CDR1 is WNHNN and CDR2 SYGVQD (reference sequence). The V and J ends lost 2 bases and 6 bases respectively, with 4 bases between them. DNA of the CDR3: TGCGCCAGCAGTGAGGGATCCGGGGAGCTGTTTTTT. This gives the protein CASSEGSGELFF.

V and J are TRBV15 and TRBJ2-2; TRBD2 aligns across 15 bases. Germline CDR1 and CDR2: LNHNV and YYDKDF (reference sequence). CDR3 size: 17 residues. Losses at the gene ends were 4 bases for V and 7 bases for J; bases not matched to a gene: 7. CDR3 nucleotides: TGTGCCACCAGCACCTATCGGACTAGCGGGAGGGGCGGGGAGCTGTTTTTT. Translation gives CATSTYRTSGRGGELFF.

This rearrangement joins TRBV19 to TRBJ1-4, with D perhaps TRBD1 (6 bases). Between the trimmed V and J ends, which lost 4 bases and 0 bases, there was a span of 21 bases. The CDR3 totals 19 residues. Germline CDR1 LNHDA, CDR2 SQIVND (reference sequence). The CDR3 nucleotides read TGTGCCAGTAGTACAGGGGTACTTCGGGTGGGGGCAACTAATGAAAAACTGTTTTTT. Its protein product is CASSTGVLRVGATNEKLFF.

The chain employs TRBV12-3 or TRBV12-4 and TRBJ2-1, with D unresolved. V was cut by 2 bases and J by 7 bases, with 3 bases left in between. The CDR3 is 11 amino acids. CDR3 in DNA: TGTGCCAGCAGTTTATGGAATGAGCAGTTCTTC. Protein product: CASSLWNEQFF.

V and J are TRBV7-3 and TRBJ2-7; 9 positions agree with TRBD2. From germline, CDR1 is SGHTA and CDR2 FQGTGA. The CDR3 is 15 residues long. J lost 1 base, V lost 5 bases, and 6 bases had no gene match. DNA of the CDR3: TGTGCCAGCAGCCCCGGACTAGCGTCATCCTACGAGCAGTACTTC. This codes for CASSPGLASSYEQYF.

V usage is TRBV27 and J usage is TRBJ1-2; D is ambiguous. Trimming left V 5 bases short and J 5 bases short, with 9 bases between. The CDR3 runs 12 residues. Germline loops: CDR1 MNHEY, CDR2 SMNVEV (reference sequence). In DNA, the CDR3 is TGTGCCAGCAGTCCAAGACCGTATGGCTACACCTTC. Protein: CASSPRPYGYTF.

The V and J genes are TRBV2 and TRBJ2-3; TRBD2 aligns across 11 bases. The trim removed 5 bases at V and 2 bases at J, leaving 3 bases unmatched. The V gene's germline CDR1 is SNHLY and CDR2 FYNNEI. The length of the CDR3 is 15 residues. CDR3 DNA: TGTGCCAGCAGTCTGGGACTAGCGGACACAGATACGCAGTATTTT. It specifies CASSLGLADTDTQYF. Based on the CDR3 plus reference TRBV2 and TRBJ2-3, the full variable domain is EPEVTQTPSHQVTQMGQEVILRCVPISNHLYFYWYRQILGQKVEFLVSFYNNEISEKSEIFDDQFSVERPDGSNFTLKIRSTKLEDSAMYFCASSLGLADTDTQYFGPGTRLTVL.